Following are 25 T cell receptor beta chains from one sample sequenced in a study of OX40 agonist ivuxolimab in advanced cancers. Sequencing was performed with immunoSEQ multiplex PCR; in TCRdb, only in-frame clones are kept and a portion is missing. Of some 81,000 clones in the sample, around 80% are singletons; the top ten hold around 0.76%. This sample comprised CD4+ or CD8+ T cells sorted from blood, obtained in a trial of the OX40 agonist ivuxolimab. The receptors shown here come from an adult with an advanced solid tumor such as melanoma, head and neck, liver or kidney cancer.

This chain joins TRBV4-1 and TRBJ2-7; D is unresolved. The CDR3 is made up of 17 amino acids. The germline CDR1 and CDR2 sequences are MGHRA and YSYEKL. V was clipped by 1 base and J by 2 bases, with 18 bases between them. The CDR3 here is CASSQVSGTASTYEQYF. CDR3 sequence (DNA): TGCGCCAGCAGCCAAGTCTCCGGAACTGCCTCTACCTACGAGCAGTACTTC.

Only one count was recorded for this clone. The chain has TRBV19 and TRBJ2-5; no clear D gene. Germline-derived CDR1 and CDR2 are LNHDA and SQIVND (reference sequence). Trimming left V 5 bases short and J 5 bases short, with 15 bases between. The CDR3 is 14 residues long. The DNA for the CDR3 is TGTGCCAGTAGTTCTTACACGACCGGGGAGACCCAGTACTTC. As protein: CASSSYTTGETQYF. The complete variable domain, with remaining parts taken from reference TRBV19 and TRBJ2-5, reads DGGITQSPKYLFRKEGQNVTLSCEQNLNHDAMYWYRQDPGQGLRLIYYSQIVNDFQKGDIAEGYSVSREKKESFPLTVTSAQKNPTAFYLCASSSYTTGETQYFGPGTRLLVL.

For the CDR3, the DNA is TGCGCCAGCACCTCGACTAGCGGACCCAATGAGCAGTTCTTC. This codes for CASTSTSGPNEQFF. The V and J genes are TRBV5-1 and TRBJ2-1, with 9 bases that match TRBD2. Germline values: CDR1 SGHRS, CDR2 YFSETQ. The V gene end was trimmed by 6 bases and the J gene end by 6 bases; junction bases not matched to a gene: 7. There are 14 residues in the CDR3.

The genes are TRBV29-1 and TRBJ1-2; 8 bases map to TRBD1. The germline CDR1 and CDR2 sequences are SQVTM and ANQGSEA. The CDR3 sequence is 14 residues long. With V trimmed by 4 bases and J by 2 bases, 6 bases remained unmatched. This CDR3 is CSVVLGQGNYGYTF. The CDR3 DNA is TGCAGCGTTGTACTCGGACAGGGAAACTATGGCTACACCTTC.

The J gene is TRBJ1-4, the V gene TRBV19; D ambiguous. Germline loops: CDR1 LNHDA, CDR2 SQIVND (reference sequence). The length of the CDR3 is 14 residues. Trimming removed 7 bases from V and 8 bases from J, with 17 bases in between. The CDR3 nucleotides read TGTGCCAGTACCCAACCGGGATACCCCGAAAAACTGTTTTTT. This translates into CASTQPGYPEKLFF.

The CDR3 region has the DNA TGTGCCAGCAGCTTGAGGGGAGGGGGTCTTGACGAGCAGTACTTC. Protein sequence: CASSLRGGGLDEQYF. J is TRBJ2-7 and V is TRBV5-4; TRBD2 might be the D (7 bases). The CDR3 consists of 15 residues. The V and J ends lost 1 base and 5 bases respectively, with 16 bases between them. Per the germline V gene, CDR1 is SGHNT and CDR2 is YYREEE (reference sequence).

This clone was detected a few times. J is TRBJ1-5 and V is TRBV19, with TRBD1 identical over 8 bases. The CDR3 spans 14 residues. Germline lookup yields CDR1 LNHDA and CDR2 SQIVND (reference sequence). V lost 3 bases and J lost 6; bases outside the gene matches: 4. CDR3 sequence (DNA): TGTGCCAGTAGTATTTCGACAGGGGCTCAGCCCCAGCATTTT. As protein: CASSISTGAQPQHF.

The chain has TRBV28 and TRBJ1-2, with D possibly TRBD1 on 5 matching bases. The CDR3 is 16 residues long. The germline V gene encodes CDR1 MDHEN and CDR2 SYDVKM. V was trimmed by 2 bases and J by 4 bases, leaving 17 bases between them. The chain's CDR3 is CASSLGPRGRGYGYTF. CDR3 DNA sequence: TGTGCCAGCAGTTTAGGCCCCCGGGGACGGGGCTATGGCTACACCTTC.

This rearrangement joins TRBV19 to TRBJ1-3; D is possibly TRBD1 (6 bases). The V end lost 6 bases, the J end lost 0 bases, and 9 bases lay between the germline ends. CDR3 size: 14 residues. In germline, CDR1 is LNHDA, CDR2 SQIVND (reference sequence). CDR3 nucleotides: TGTGCCAGTAGGGACAGTTACTCTGGAAACACCATATATTTT. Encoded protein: CASRDSYSGNTIYF.

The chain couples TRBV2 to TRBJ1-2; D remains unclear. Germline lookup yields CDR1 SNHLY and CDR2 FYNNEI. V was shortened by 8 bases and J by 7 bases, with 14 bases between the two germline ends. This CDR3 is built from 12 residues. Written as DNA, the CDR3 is TGTGCCAGCCGAGAGGGTTTCTCTGGCTACACCTTC. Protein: CASREGFSGYTF.

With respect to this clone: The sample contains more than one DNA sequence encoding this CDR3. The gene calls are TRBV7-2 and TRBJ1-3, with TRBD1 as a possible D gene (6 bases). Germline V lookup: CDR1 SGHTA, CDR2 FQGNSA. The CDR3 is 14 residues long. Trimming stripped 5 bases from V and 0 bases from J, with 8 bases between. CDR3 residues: CASSAGVSGNTIYF. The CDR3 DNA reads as TGTGCCAGCAGCGCAGGGGTCTCTGGAAACACCATATATTTT. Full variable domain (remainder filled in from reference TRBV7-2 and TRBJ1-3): GAGVSQSPSNKVTEKGKDVELRCDPISGHTALYWYRQSLGQGLEFLIYFQGNSAPDKSGLPSDRFSAERTGGSVSTLTIQRTQQEDSAVYLCASSAGVSGNTIYFGEGSWLTVV.

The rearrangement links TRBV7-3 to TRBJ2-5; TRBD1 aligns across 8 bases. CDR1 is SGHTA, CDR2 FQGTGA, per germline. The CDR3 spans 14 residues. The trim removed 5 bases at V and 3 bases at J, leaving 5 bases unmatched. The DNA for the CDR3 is TGTGCCAGCAGCCCGACAGGGGTCGAAGAGACCCAGTACTTC. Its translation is CASSPTGVEETQYF.

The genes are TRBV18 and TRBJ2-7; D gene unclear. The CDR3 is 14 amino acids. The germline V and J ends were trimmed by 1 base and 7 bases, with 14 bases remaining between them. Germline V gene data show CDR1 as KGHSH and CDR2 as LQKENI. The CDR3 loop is CASSPLGPPAEQYF. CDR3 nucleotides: TGTGCCAGCTCACCACTTGGCCCCCCCGCTGAGCAGTACTTC.

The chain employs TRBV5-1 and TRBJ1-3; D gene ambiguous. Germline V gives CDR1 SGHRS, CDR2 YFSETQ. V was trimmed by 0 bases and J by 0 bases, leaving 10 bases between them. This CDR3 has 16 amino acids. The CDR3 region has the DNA TGCGCCAGCAGCTTGGAGGGAGGGAGCTCTGGAAACACCATATATTTT. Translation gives CASSLEGGSSGNTIYF.

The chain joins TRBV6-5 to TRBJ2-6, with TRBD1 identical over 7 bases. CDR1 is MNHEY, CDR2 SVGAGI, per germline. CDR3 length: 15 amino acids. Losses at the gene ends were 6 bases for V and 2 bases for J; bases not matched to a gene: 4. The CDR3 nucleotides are TGTGCCAGCAGAAAGACAGGGCCTGGGGCCAACGTCCTGACTTTC. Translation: CASRKTGPGANVLTF.

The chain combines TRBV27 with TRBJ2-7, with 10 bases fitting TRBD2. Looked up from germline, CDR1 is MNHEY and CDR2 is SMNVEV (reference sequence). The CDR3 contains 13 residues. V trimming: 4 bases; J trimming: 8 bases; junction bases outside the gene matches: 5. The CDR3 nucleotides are TGTGCCAGCAGTTCCAGCGGGAGGGTCCAGCAGTACTTC. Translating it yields CASSSSGRVQQYF.

CDR3 sequence reads: CASSEFRGVGTQYF. As DNA, the CDR3 is TGTGCCAGCAGTGAATTTCGGGGGGTGGGTACGCAGTATTTT. The genes are TRBV6-1 and TRBJ2-3; 7 bases are a match to TRBD2. The CDR3 length is 14 residues. V lost 2 bases and J lost 8; bases outside the gene matches: 7. The germline CDR1 and CDR2 sequences are MNHNS and SASEGT.

CDR3 in amino acids: CASSLLYRGTYGYTF. For the CDR3, the DNA is TGTGCCAGCAGCTTGCTCTACAGGGGGACCTATGGCTACACCTTC. The genes are TRBV5-4 and TRBJ1-2; the match to TRBD1 covers 8 bases. V shed 1 base, J shed 4 bases, and the junction held 6 bases outside the gene matches. CDR1 SGHNT and CDR2 YYREEE come from the germline V gene (reference sequence). The CDR3 sequence is 15 residues long.

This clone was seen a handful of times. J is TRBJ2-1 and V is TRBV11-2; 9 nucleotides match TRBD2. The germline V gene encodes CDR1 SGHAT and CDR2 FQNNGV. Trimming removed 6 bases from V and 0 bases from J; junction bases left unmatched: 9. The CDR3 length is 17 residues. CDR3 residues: CASRGLAPKSSYNEQFF. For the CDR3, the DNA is TGTGCCAGCAGAGGACTAGCGCCTAAGTCCTCCTACAATGAGCAGTTCTTC. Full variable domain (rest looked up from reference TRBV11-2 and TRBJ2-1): EAGVAQSPRYKIIEKRQSVAFWCNPISGHATLYWYQQILGQGPKLLIQFQNNGVVDDSQLPKDRFSAERLKGVDSTLKIQPAKLEDSAVYLCASRGLAPKSSYNEQFFGPGTRLTVL.

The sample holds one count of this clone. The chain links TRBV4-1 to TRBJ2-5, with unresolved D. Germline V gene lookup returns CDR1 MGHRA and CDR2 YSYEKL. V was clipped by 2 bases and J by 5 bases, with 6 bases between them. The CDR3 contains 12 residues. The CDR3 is CASSQLGETQYF. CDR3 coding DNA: TGCGCCAGCAGCCAACTTGGGGAGACCCAGTACTTC.

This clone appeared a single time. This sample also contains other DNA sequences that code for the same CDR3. The CDR3 reads CASSVESDTQYF. As DNA, the CDR3 is TGTGCCAGCAGCGTTGAGTCAGATACGCAGTATTTT. The genes are TRBV9 and TRBJ2-3; D uncertain. Trimming removed 2 bases at V and 4 bases at J, with 5 bases between. Germline CDR1 reads SGDLS; CDR2 reads YYNGEE. The CDR3 spans 12 residues.

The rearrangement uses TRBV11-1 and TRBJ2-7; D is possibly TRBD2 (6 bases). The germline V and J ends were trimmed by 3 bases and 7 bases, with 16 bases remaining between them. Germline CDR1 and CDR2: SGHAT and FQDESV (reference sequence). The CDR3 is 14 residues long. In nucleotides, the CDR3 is TGTGCCAGCAGCTTGGGGGGACTCCTGCTAGAGCAGTACTTC. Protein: CASSLGGLLLEQYF.

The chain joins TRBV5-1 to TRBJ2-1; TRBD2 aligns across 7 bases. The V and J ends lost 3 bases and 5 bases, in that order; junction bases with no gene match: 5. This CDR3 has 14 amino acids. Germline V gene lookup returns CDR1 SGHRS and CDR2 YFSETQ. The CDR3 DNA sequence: TGCGCCAGCAGCTACCTTAGCGGGCACAATGAGCAGTTCTTC. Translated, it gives CASSYLSGHNEQFF.

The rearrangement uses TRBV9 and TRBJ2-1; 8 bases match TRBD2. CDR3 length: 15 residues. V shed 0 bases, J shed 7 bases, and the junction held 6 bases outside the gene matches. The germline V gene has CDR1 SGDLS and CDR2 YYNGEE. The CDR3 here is CASSVDPGGQNEQFF. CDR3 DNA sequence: TGTGCCAGCAGCGTAGACCCGGGGGGGCAAAATGAGCAGTTCTTC.

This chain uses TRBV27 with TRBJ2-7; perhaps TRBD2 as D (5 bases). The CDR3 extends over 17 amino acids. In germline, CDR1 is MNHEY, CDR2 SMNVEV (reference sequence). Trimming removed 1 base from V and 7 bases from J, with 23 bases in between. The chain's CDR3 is CASSLWGRGSSSGEQYF. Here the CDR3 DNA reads TGTGCCAGCAGTTTATGGGGTAGAGGGTCGTCATCTGGAGAGCAGTACTTC.